One T cell receptor beta chain is described in this entry. Some clones are missing from TCRdb's copy, which holds only in-frame ones; the method was immunoSEQ multiplex PCR. The sample has 250,000 or so clones; 80% to 90% are singletons. This sample stems from a study of blood T cell repertoires in COVID-19. The CDR3 totals 13 residues. V was pared by 5 bases and J by 4 bases, with 3 bases of the junction left unmatched. CDR1 and CDR2 (germline): SGHAT, FQNNGV. Source material: PBMCs or T cells enriched from blood (not recorded which). V gene TRBV11-2 combines with J gene TRBJ2-7, with TRBD1 identical over 9 bases. The receptor's source is a woman aged 50 to 60 who had recovered from COVID-19. The CDR3 nucleotides read TGTGCCAGCAGCCCGGGACAGGGTTACGAGCAGTACTTC. Protein product: CASSPGQGYEQYF.